This T cell receptor (beta chain) was found in a study of shared clonotypes between healthy human individuals. Across the study: Each donor contributed plates that comprised three CD4 naive, three CD4 memory, two CD8 naive and one CD8 memory.

This CDR3 is 12 amino acids long. Findings and caveats of the study: Blood was the only sampled material, and tissue repertoires likely differ.

The authors ran the assay at deep level. Sorted subsets were amplified in replicate PCRs using approximately 200 ng DNA, roughly 30,000 T cell genomes. TCRdb's copy holds only in-frame clones and misses some; the assay was immunoSEQ multiplex PCR. The table has over 1.4 million clones, approximately 97% seen once. In the case of this clone: Its antigen is currently unknown.

The sample taken for sequencing was naive CD4+ T cells sorted from blood. Described subset: CD45RA+ positively selected. The chain recombines TRBV21-1 with TRBJ2-1; no check of the table's D call, TRBD1, against the DNA was made. TRBV21-1 is a pseudogene. The TCR sequence derives from a man aged 25 to 45 in good health. CDR3 residues: CASRDRYNEQFF. The CDR3 region has the DNA TGTGCCAGCAGGGACAGGTACAATGAGCAGTTCTTC.